This T cell receptor beta chain was identified in a study of cytomegalovirus exposure and HLA in healthy donors. The wider study: Earlier work reported 117 million unique TCR beta sequences from 180 million or so T cells.

V lost 5 bases, J lost 0 bases, and 11 bases lay in between. The CDR3 totals 15 residues. Germline loops: CDR1 SGHTA, CDR2 FQGNSA. About this clone itself: Antigen unknown.

Study results and caveats: One cluster of highly shared sequence variants probably arose as a sequencing artifact. Across donors, most TCRs were seen rarely, yet some public ones were widespread.

A multiplex PCR was run with 60 Vbeta primers and 13 Jbeta primers. Data came from immunoSEQ multiplex PCR; TCRdb stores just in-frame clones and leaves some out. The table lists 100,000 to 150,000 clones, around 80% of them singletons. The chain uses TRBV7-2 and TRBJ1-5, with TRBD1 as a possible D gene (5 bases). What was sequenced was PBMCs. The TCR sequence derives from a woman between 25 and 40 years old in good health and CMV-seronegative. The CDR3 reads CASSNGGSSNQPQHF. In nucleotides, the CDR3 is TGTGCCAGCAGCAACGGGGGGAGTAGCAATCAGCCCCAGCATTTT.